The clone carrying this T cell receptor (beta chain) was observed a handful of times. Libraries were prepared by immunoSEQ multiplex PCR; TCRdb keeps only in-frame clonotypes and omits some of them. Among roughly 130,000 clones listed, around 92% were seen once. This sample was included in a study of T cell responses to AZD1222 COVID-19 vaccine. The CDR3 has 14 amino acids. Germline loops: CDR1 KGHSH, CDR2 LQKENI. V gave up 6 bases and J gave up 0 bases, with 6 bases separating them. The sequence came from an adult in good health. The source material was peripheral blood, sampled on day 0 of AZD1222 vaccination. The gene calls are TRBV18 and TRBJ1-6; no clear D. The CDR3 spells CASSVSSYNSPLHF. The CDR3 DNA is TGTGCCAGCTCCGTGAGCTCCTATAATTCACCCCTCCACTTT.